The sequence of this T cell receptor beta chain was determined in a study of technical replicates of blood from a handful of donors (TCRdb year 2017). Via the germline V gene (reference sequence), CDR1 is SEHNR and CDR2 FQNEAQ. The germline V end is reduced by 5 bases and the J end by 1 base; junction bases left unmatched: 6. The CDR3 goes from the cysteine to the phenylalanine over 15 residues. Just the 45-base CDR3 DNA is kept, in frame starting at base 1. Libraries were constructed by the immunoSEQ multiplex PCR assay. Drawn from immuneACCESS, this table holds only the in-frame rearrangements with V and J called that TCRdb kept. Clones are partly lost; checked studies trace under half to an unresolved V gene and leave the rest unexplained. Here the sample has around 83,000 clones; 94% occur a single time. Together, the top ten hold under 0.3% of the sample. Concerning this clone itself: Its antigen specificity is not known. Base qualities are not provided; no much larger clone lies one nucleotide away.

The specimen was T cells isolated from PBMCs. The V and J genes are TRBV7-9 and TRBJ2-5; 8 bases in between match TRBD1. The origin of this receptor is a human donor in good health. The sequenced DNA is TGTGCCAGCAGCCAAGGGACAGGCACCCAAGAGACCCAGTACTTC. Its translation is CASSQGTGTQETQYF. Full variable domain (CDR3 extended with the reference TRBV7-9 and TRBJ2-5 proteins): DTGVSQNPRHKITKRGQNVTFRCDPISEHNRLYWYRQTLGQGPEFLTYFQNEAQLEKSRLLSDRFSAERPKGSFSTLEIQRTEQGDSAMYLCASSQGTGTQETQYFGPGTRLLVL.